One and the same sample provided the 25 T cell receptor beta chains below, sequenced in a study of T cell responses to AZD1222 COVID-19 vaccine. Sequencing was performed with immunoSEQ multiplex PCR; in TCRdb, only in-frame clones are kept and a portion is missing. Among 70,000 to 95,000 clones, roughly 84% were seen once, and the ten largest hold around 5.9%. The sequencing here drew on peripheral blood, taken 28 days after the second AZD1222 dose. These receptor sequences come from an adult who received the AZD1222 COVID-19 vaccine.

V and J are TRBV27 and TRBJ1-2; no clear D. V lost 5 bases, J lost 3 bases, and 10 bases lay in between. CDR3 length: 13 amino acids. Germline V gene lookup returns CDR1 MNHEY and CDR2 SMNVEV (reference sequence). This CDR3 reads CASSNTMDYGYTF. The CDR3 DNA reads TGTGCCAGCAGTAATACTATGGACTATGGCTACACCTTC.

The CDR3: CASSQVRNQPQHF. The CDR3 nucleotides are TGTGCCAGCAGCCAAGTCAGGAATCAGCCCCAGCATTTT. V is TRBV3-1 (or the pseudogene TRBV3-2) and J is TRBJ1-5, with D uncertain. Germline values: CDR1 LGHDT, CDR2 YNNKEL (reference sequence). CDR3 size: 13 residues. The germline V and J ends were trimmed by 1 base and 4 bases, with 5 bases remaining between them.

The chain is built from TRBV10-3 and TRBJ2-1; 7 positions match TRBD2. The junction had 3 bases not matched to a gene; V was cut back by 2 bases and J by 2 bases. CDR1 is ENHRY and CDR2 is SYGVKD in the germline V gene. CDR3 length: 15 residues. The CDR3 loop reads CAISERGTTYNEQFF. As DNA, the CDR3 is TGTGCCATCAGTGAGAGAGGGACTACCTACAATGAGCAGTTCTTC.

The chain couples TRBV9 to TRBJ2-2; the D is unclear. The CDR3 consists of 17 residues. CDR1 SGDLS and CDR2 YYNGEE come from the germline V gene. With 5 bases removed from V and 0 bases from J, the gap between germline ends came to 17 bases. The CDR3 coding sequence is TGTGCCAGCAGTCACACGGTGCTGGTTTCGAACACCGGGGAGCTGTTTTTT. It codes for CASSHTVLVSNTGELFF.

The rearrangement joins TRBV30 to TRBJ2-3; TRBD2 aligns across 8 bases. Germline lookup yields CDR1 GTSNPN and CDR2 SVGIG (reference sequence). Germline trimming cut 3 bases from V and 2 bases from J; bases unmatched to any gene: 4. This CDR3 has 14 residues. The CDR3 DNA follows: TGTGCCTGGAGCGACGGACTAGCCACAGATACGCAGTATTTT. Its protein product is CAWSDGLATDTQYF.

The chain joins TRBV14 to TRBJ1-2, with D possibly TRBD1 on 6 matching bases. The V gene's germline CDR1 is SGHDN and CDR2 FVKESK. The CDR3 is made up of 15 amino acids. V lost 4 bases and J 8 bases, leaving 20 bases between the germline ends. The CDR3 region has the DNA TGTGCCAGCAGCCCCCACCGGACAGCAGTAGAAGGCTACACCTTC. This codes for CASSPHRTAVEGYTF.

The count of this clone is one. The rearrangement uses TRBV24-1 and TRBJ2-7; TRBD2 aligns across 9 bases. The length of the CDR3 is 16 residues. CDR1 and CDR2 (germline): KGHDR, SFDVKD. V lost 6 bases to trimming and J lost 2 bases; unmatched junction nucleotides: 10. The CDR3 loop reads CATSRSSGAGPYEQYF. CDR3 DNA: TGTGCCACCAGTAGATCTAGCGGGGCGGGCCCCTACGAGCAGTACTTC.

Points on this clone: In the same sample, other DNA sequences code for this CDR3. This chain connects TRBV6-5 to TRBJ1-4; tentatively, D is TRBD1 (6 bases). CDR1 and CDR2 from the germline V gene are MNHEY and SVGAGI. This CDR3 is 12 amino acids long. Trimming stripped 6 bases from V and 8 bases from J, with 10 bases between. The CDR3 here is CASRKGGEKLFF. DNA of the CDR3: TGTGCCAGCAGAAAGGGGGGGGAAAAACTGTTTTTT.

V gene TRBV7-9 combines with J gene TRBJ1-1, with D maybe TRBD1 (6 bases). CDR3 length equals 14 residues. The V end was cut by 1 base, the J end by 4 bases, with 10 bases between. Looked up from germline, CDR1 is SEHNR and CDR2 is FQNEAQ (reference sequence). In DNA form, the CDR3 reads TGTGCCAGCAGCTTAGTTGGGGGGCTCACTGAAGCTTTCTTT. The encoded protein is CASSLVGGLTEAFF.

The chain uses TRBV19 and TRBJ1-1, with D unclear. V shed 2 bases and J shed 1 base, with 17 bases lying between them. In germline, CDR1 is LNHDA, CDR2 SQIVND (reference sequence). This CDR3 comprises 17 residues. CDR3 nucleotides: TGTGCCAGTAGTATACAAGGTCCACAAATAACGAACACTGAAGCTTTCTTT. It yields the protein CASSIQGPQITNTEAFF.

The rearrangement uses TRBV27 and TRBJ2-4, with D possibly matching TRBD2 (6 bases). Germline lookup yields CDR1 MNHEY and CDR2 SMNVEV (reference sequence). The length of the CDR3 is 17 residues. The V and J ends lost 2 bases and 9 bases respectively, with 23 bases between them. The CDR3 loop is CASSLPPRDPGRSIQYF. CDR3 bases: TGTGCCAGCAGTTTACCACCAAGGGACCCTGGGAGGAGCATTCAGTACTTC.

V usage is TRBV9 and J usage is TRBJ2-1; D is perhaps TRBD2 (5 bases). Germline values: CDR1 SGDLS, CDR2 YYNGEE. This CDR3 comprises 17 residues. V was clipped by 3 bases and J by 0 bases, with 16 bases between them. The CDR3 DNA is TGTGCCAGCAGCGCCCATCAGACTACCTCCTCCTACAATGAGCAGTTCTTC. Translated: CASSAHQTTSSYNEQFF.

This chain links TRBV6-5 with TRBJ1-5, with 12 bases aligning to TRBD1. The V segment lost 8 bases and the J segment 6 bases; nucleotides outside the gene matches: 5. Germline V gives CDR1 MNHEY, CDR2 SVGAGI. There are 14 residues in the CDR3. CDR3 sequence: CASARDRGRQPQHF. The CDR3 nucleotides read TGTGCCAGCGCCCGGGACAGGGGGCGTCAGCCCCAGCATTTT.

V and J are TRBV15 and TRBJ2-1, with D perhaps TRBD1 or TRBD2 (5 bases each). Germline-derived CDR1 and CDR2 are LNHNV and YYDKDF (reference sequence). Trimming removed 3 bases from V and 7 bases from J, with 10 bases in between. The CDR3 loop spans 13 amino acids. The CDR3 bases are TGTGCCACCAGCAGGGGGGTAGAGAATGAGCAGTTCTTC. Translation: CATSRGVENEQFF.

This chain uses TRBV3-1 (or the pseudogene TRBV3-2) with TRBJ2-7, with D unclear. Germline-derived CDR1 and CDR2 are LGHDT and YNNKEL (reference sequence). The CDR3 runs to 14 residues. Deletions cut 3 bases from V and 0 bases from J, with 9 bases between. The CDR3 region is CASSQGPISYEQYF. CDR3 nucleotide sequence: TGTGCCAGCAGCCAGGGCCCGATCTCCTACGAGCAGTACTTC.

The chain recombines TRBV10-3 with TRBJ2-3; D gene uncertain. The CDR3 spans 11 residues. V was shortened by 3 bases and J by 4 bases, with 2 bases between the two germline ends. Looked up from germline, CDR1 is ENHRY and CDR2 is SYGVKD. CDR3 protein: CAISDSDTQYF. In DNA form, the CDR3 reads TGTGCCATCAGTGACTCAGATACGCAGTATTTT.

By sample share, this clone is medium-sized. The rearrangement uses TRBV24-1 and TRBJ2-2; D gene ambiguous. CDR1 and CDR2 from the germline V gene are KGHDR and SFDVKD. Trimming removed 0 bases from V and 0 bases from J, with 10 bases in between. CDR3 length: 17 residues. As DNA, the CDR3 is TGTGCCACCAGTGATTTGACCTCTCGCCCGAACACCGGGGAGCTGTTTTTT. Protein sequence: CATSDLTSRPNTGELFF.

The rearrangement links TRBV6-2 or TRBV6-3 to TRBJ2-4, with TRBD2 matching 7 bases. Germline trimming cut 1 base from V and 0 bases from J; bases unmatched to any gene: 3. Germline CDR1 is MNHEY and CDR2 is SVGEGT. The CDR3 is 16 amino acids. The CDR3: CASSYLRELAKNIQYF. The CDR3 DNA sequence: TGTGCCAGCAGTTACTTGCGGGAGCTAGCCAAAAACATTCAGTACTTC.

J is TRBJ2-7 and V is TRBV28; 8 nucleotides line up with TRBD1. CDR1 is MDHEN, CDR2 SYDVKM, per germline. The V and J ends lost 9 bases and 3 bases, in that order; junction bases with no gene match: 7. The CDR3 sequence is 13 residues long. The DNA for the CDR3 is TGTGCCAGTCCGTTAGACAGGGGCTACGAGCAGTACTTC. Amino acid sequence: CASPLDRGYEQYF.

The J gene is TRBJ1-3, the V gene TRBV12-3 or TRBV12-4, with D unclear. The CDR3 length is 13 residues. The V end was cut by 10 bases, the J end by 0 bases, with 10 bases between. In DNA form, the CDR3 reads TGTGCCACTACTGTCAGCTCTGGAAACACCATATATTTT. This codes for CATTVSSGNTIYF.

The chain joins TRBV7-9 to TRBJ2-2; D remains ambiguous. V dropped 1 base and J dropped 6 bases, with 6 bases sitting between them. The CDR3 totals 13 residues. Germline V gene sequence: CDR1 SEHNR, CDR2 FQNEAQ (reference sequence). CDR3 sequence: CASSLGEPGELFF. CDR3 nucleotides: TGTGCCAGCAGCTTAGGGGAACCCGGGGAGCTGTTTTTT.

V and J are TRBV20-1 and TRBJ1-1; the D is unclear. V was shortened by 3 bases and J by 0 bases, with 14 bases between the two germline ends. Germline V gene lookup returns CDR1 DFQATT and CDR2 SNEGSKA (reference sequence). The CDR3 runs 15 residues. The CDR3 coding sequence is TGCAGTGCTAGTAATCCAAGTCGGGTGAACACTGAAGCTTTCTTT. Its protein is CSASNPSRVNTEAFF.

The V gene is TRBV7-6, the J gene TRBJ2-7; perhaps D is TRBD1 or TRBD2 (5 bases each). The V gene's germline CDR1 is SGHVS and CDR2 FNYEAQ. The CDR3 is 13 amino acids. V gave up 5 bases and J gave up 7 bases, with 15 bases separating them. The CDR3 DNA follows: TGTGCCAGCAGCCCCGGGACGAACTCTGAGCAGTACTTC. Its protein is CASSPGTNSEQYF.

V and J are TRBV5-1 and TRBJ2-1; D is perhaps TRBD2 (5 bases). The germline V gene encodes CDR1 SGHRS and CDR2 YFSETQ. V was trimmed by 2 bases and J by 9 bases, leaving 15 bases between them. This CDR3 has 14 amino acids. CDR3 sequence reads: CASSFAGLGGEQFF. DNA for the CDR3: TGCGCCAGCAGCTTTGCCGGCCTAGGAGGTGAGCAGTTCTTC. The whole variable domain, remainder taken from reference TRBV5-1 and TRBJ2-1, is KAGVTQTPRYLIKTRGQQVTLSCSPISGHRSVSWYQQTPGQGLQFLFEYFSETQRNKGNFPGRFSGRQFSNSRSEMNVSTLELGDSALYLCASSFAGLGGEQFFGPGTRLTVL.

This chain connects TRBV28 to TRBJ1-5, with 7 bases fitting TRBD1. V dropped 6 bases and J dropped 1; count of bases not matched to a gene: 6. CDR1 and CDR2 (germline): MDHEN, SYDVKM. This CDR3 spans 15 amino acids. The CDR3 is CASRSTGASNQPQHF. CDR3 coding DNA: TGTGCCAGCAGATCCACAGGGGCAAGCAATCAGCCCCAGCATTTT.